This TCR beta chain was recorded in a study of shared clonotypes between healthy human individuals. Concerning this clone itself: The antigen is undetermined.

The sorted-subset replicate PCRs were given roughly 190 ng DNA, which is about 29,000 T cell genomes. Using immunoSEQ multiplex PCR, the repertoire was profiled, and TCRdb retains in-frame clones only, with some absent. The data show hundreds of thousands of clones, roughly 95% seen once. Study findings and constraints: Clonotype sharing across a few donors was observed for about 5.2% of naive CD4 clonotypes.

Positive CCR7 selection of CD45RO-negative cells yielded the naive CD8 cells, and terminally differentiated effector memory CD45RA+ cells were excluded. This TCR was sampled from a woman aged 25 to 45 in good health. Material for sequencing was naive CD8+ T cells sorted from blood.

CDR3 DNA: TGTGCCAGCAGTTACTCGGCGGGAAGCGGTAATGAGCAGTTCTTC. Translated, it gives CASSYSAGSGNEQFF. J is TRBJ2-1 and V is TRBV6-6, with a possible D match to TRBD2 (6 bases). Germline V gene lookup returns CDR1 MNHNY and CDR2 SVGAGI (reference sequence). This CDR3 has 15 residues. Trimming pared 0 bases from V and 7 bases from J, leaving 13 bases between.